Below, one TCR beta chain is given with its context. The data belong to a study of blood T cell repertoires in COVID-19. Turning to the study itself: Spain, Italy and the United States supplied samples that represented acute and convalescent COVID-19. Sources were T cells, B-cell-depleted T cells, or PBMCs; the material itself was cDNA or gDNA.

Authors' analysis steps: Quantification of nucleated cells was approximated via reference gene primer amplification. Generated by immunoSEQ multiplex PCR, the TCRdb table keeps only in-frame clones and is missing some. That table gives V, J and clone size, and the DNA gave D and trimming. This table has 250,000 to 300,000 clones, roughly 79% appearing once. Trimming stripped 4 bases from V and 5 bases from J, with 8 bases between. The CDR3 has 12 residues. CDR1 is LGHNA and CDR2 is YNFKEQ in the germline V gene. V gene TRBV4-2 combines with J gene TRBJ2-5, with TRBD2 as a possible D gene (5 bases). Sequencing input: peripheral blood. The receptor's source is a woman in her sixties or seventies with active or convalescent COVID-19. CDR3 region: CASSRRGETQYF. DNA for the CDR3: TGTGCCAGCAGCCGTCGCGGGGAGACCCAGTACTTC.